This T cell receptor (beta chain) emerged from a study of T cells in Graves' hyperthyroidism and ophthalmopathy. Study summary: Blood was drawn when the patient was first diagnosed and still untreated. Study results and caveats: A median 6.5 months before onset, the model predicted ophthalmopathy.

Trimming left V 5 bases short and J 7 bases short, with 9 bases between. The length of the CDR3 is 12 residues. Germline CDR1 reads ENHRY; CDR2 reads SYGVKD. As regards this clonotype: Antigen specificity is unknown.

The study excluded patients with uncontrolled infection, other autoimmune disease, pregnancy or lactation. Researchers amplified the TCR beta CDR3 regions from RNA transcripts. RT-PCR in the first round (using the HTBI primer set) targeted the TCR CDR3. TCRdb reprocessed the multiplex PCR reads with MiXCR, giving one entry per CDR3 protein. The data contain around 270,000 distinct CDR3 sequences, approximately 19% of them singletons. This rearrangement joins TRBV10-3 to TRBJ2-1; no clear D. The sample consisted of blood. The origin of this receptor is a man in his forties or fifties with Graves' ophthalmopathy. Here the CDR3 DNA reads TGTGCCATCAGTTCTAGTGTAAATGAGCAGTTCTTC. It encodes CAISSSVNEQFF.